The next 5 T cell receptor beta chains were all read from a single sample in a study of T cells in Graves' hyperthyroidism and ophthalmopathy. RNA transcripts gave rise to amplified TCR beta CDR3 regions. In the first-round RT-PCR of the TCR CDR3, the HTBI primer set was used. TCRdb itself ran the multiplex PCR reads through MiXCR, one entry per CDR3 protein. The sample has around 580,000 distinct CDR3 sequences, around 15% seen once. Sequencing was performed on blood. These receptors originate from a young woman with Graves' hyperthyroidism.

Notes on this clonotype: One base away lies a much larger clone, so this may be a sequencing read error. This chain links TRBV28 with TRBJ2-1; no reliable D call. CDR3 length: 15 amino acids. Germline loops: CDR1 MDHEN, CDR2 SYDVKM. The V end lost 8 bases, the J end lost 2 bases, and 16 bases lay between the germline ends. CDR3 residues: CASGTTQPPYNEQFF. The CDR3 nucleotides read TGTGCCAGCGGCACGACTCAACCACCCTACAATGAGCAGTTCTTC.

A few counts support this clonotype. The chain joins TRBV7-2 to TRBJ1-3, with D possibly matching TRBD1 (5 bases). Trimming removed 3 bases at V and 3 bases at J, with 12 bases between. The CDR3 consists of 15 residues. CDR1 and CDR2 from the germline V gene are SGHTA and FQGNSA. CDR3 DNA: TGTGCCAGCAGCTTGGGGGGAGGGATTGGAAACACCATATATTTT. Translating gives CASSLGGGIGNTIYF.

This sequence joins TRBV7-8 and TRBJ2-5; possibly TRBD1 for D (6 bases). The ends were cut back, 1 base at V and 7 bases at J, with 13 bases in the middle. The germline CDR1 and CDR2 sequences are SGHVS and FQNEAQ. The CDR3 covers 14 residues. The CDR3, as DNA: TGTGCCAGCAGCTTAGAGCTGGGGGCGGGGACCCAGTACTTC. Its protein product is CASSLELGAGTQYF.

CDR3 region: CASSLEGGASKPQHF. The DNA of the CDR3 is TGTGCCAGCAGCTTGGAGGGGGGGGCCAGTAAGCCCCAGCATTTT. The chain combines TRBV5-5 with TRBJ1-5; D possibly corresponds to TRBD1 (6 bases). Per the germline V gene, CDR1 is SGHKS and CDR2 is YYEKEE (reference sequence). With 0 bases removed from V and 8 bases from J, the gap between germline ends came to 15 bases. The CDR3 has 15 amino acids.

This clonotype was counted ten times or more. The CDR3 loop is CASSYSRGRDGYTF. CDR3 coding DNA: TGTGCCAGCAGTTACTCGCGGGGGCGCGATGGCTACACCTTC. V usage is TRBV6-5 and J usage is TRBJ1-2; the D gene is possibly TRBD1 (6 bases). Trimming stripped 0 bases from V and 6 bases from J, with 11 bases between. The CDR3 has 14 residues. Germline V gives CDR1 MNHEY, CDR2 SVGAGI.